One sample yielded the 6 T cell receptor beta chains listed below, sequenced in a study of OX40 agonist ivuxolimab in advanced cancers. TCRdb's table, derived via immunoSEQ multiplex PCR, lists solely in-frame clones and lacks some. Of roughly 56,000 clones detected, roughly 80% appear once; the ten largest clones hold around 4%. The sequences come from CD4+ or CD8+ T cells sorted from blood, collected in a trial of the OX40 agonist ivuxolimab. The receptors here all came from an adult with an advanced solid tumor such as melanoma, head and neck, liver or kidney cancer.

This rearrangement joins TRBV6-5 to TRBJ2-1; D unresolved. There are 14 residues in the CDR3. V lost 0 bases to trimming and J lost 1 base, with 4 bases between them. CDR1 is MNHEY and CDR2 is SVGAGI in the germline V gene. Written as DNA, the CDR3 is TGTGCCAGCAGTTACTCATGGTCCTACAATGAGCAGTTCTTC. Amino acid sequence: CASSYSWSYNEQFF.

Turning to this clone: Different DNA sequences within this sample yield the same CDR3. This chain joins TRBV5-1 and TRBJ2-7; the D is unclear. V dropped 0 bases and J dropped 5 bases, with 18 bases sitting between them. This CDR3 has 16 residues. CDR1 and CDR2 (germline): SGHRS, YFSETQ. CDR3: CASSLGTGGPTDEQYF. As DNA, the CDR3 is TGCGCCAGCAGCTTGGGGACGGGTGGCCCCACCGACGAGCAGTACTTC.

CDR3 sequence: CAIRGGADQPQHF. CDR3 in DNA: TGTGCCATCAGGGGGGGGGCGGATCAGCCCCAGCATTTT. This chain joins TRBV10-3 and TRBJ1-5; a possible D gene is TRBD1 (6 bases). V was shortened by 6 bases and J by 5 bases, with 11 bases between the two germline ends. The CDR3 sequence is 13 residues long. Germline V gene sequence: CDR1 ENHRY, CDR2 SYGVKD.

V and J are TRBV19 and TRBJ2-5, with D perhaps matching TRBD2 (5 bases). V was cut by 10 bases and J by 0 bases, with 15 bases left in between. Germline V CDR1 and CDR2: LNHDA, SQIVND (reference sequence). The CDR3 has 14 residues. CDR3 in amino acids: CATRPGGYQETQYF. DNA of the CDR3: TGTGCCACCAGGCCTGGCGGGTACCAAGAGACCCAGTACTTC.

This clone appeared a few times. This chain uses TRBV4-2 with TRBJ2-5; possibly TRBD1 for D (6 bases). The V and J ends lost 2 bases and 7 bases respectively, with 14 bases between them. This CDR3 comprises 14 residues. Germline CDR1 LGHNA, CDR2 YNFKEQ. The CDR3 region is CASSQPQGVGTQYF. In DNA, the CDR3 is TGTGCCAGCAGCCAACCACAGGGAGTAGGGACCCAGTACTTC.

V usage is TRBV28 and J usage is TRBJ1-2; D unclear. Germline V CDR1 and CDR2: MDHEN, SYDVKM. This CDR3 spans 12 amino acids. V lost 3 bases and J 8 bases, leaving 10 bases between the germline ends. As DNA, the CDR3 is TGTGCCAGCAGTTTGGACGCGCTGGGCTACACCTTC. Protein product: CASSLDALGYTF.